Below are 15 T cell receptor beta chains sequenced from a single sample in a study of shared clonotypes between healthy human individuals. Data came from immunoSEQ multiplex PCR; TCRdb stores just in-frame clones and leaves some out. The sample yields 2 million to 2.5 million clones, about 92% seen once. Sequenced material: naive CD4+ T cells from PBMCs. Subset reported: CD45RA+ positively selected. The receptors originated from a man between 18 and 35 years old in good health. Some clones in this sample may be carry-over from other donors' samples.

The V and J genes are TRBV5-1 and TRBJ1-2, with 8 bases fitting TRBD1. Unmatched junction bases numbered 5, after V lost 1 base and J lost 0 bases. CDR3 length: 16 amino acids. Germline-derived CDR1 and CDR2 are SGHRS and YFSETQ. In nucleotides, the CDR3 is TGCGCCAGCAGCTTGACAGGGGGGGTTTCTAACTATGGCTACACCTTC. Residues: CASSLTGGVSNYGYTF.

CDR3 coding DNA: TGTGCCAGCAGTGGGGCGGGTAGCAATCAGCCCCAGCATTTT. Its translation is CASSGAGSNQPQHF. The chain employs TRBV2 and TRBJ1-5; D unclear. The CDR3 runs 14 residues. V was cut by 4 bases and J by 0 bases, with 7 bases left in between. From germline, CDR1 is SNHLY and CDR2 FYNNEI.

CDR3 sequence: CASNRQGSSDQPQHF. In DNA, the CDR3 is TGTGCCAGCAACCGACAGGGCTCTTCAGATCAGCCCCAGCATTTT. V usage is TRBV9 and J usage is TRBJ1-5; 7 bases fit TRBD1. Per the germline V gene, CDR1 is SGDLS and CDR2 is YYNGEE. The CDR3 is made up of 15 amino acids. With V trimmed by 6 bases and J by 5 bases, 11 bases remained unmatched.

This chain uses TRBV28 with TRBJ1-1, with D possibly matching TRBD1 (5 bases). This CDR3 region has 19 residues. The germline V gene has CDR1 MDHEN and CDR2 SYDVKM. V lost 5 bases and J lost 1, with 26 bases in between. Written as DNA, the CDR3 is TGTGCCAGCAGTCCTTGGGACGTAGGGGCCCTTCGACCGAACACTGAAGCTTTCTTT. Protein product: CASSPWDVGALRPNTEAFF.

The genes are TRBV18 and TRBJ1-4; TRBD1 aligns across 7 bases. CDR1 and CDR2 (germline): KGHSH, LQKENI. This CDR3 is 14 amino acids long. V lost 1 base and J lost 8; bases outside the gene matches: 4. Here the CDR3 DNA reads TGTGCCAGCTCACCACGGGACAGAAGAGAAAAACTGTTTTTT. Translating gives CASSPRDRREKLFF.

This chain joins TRBV28 and TRBJ2-6, with TRBD1 matching 7 bases. Germline lookup yields CDR1 MDHEN and CDR2 SYDVKM. The CDR3 extends over 16 amino acids. The J segment lost 2 bases and the V segment lost 10 bases, leaving 11 bases of the junction unmatched. CDR3 nucleotides: TGTGCCACCGCCGGGACAGTTTTACCTGGGGCCAACGTCCTGACTTTC. It encodes CATAGTVLPGANVLTF.

As for this clone: In the same sample, other DNA sequences code for this CDR3. The chain joins TRBV5-5 to TRBJ2-3; no reliable D call. Germline CDR1 reads SGHKS; CDR2 reads YYEKEE (reference sequence). This CDR3 has 12 residues. V dropped 3 bases and J dropped 6 bases, with 8 bases sitting between them. CDR3 protein: CASSSPPDTQYF. For the CDR3, the DNA is TGTGCCAGCAGCTCCCCACCCGATACGCAGTATTTT. Full variable domain (rest looked up from reference TRBV5-5 and TRBJ2-3): DAGVTQSPTHLIKTRGQQVTLRCSPISGHKSVSWYQQVLGQGPQFIFQYYEKEERGRGNFPDRFSARQFPNYSSELNVNALLLGDSALYLCASSSPPDTQYFGPGTRLTVL.

The CDR3 region is CASSAPSSGNTIYF. CDR3 sequence (DNA): TGTGCCAGCAGTGCACCGAGCTCTGGAAACACCATATATTTT. This sequence joins TRBV6-1 and TRBJ1-3; D gene unclear. Germline V gene lookup returns CDR1 MNHNS and CDR2 SASEGT. Trimming took off 4 bases at V and 0 bases at J, with 7 bases between the two ends. The CDR3 runs to 14 residues.

The chain couples TRBV5-1 to TRBJ1-1; D not certain. The CDR3 contains 16 residues. Trimming removed 1 base at V and 4 bases at J, with 17 bases between. Germline V gene data show CDR1 as SGHRS and CDR2 as YFSETQ. DNA for the CDR3: TGCGCCAGCAGCTTGTTCGGTTCCGGGTCTGGCACTGAAGCTTTCTTT. Its translation is CASSLFGSGSGTEAFF.

The rearrangement joins TRBV18 to TRBJ2-7, with a tentative D call TRBD1 (6 bases). CDR3 size: 15 residues. Germline-derived CDR1 and CDR2 are KGHSH and LQKENI. Trimming shortened V by 6 bases and J by 3 bases, and 18 bases separated the two germline ends. The DNA for the CDR3 is TGTGCCAGCTCTCAAGCACAGGGTTTCGGCTACGAGCAGTACTTC. Its protein product is CASSQAQGFGYEQYF. Supplemented by reference TRBV18 and TRBJ2-7, the full variable domain reads NAGVMQNPRHLVRRRGQEARLRCSPMKGHSHVYWYRQLPEEGLKFMVYLQKENIIDESGMPKERFSAEFPKEGPSILRIQQVVRGDSAAYFCASSQAQGFGYEQYFGPGTRLTVT.

J is TRBJ2-3 and V is TRBV27; D might be TRBD1 (11 bases). Between the trimmed V and J ends, which lost 5 bases and 4 bases, there was a span of 25 bases. CDR1 MNHEY and CDR2 SMNVEV come from the germline V gene (reference sequence). The CDR3 extends over 18 amino acids. Here the CDR3 reads CASSPWDRGTSEADTQYF. The CDR3 DNA reads as TGTGCCAGCAGTCCGTGGGACAGGGGGACTAGCGAGGCAGATACGCAGTATTTT.

The chain joins TRBV6-5 to TRBJ1-5, with 11 bases identical to TRBD1. With V trimmed by 6 bases and J by 6 bases, 7 bases remained unmatched. Germline V gene data show CDR1 as MNHEY and CDR2 as SVGAGI. The CDR3 is 15 amino acids. The CDR3 here is CASSPDRGRIQPQHF. DNA of the CDR3: TGTGCCAGCAGCCCGGACAGGGGGCGAATTCAGCCCCAGCATTTT.

The rearrangement links TRBV11-1 to TRBJ2-7; 9 bases are shared with TRBD2. The CDR3 runs to 14 residues. Germline values: CDR1 SGHAT, CDR2 FQDESV (reference sequence). Trimming at V came to 6 bases and at J to 5 bases, leaving 8 bases not matched to a gene. The CDR3 reads CASSLGLAENEQYF. The CDR3 region has the DNA TGTGCCAGCAGTTTGGGACTAGCTGAAAACGAGCAGTACTTC.

This chain links TRBV15 with TRBJ2-2; D gene ambiguous. V dropped 2 bases and J dropped 2 bases, with 9 bases sitting between them. This CDR3 region has 15 residues. Germline assignment: CDR1 LNHNV and CDR2 YYDKDF (reference sequence). As DNA, the CDR3 is TGTGCCACCAGCAGACCTGGGCTAAACACCGGGGAGCTGTTTTTT. Its translation: CATSRPGLNTGELFF.

J is TRBJ2-2 and V is TRBV6-1; D is unresolved. The CDR3 sequence is 15 residues long. The V and J ends lost 7 bases and 1 base respectively, with 13 bases between them. Germline CDR1 MNHNS, CDR2 SASEGT. In DNA, the CDR3 is TGTGCCAGCACCCTGGTCAGCAGGAACACCGGGGAGCTGTTTTTT. Its protein product is CASTLVSRNTGELFF.